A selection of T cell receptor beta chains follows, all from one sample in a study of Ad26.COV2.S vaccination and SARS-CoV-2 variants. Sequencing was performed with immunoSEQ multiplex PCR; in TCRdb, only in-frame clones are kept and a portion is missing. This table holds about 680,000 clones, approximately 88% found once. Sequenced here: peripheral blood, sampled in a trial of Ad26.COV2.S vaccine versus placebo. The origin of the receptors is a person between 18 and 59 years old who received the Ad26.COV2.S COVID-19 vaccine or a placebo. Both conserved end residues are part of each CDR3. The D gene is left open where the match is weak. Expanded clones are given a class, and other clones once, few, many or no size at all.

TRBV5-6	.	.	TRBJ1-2	CASSGDEGNYGYTF	TGTGCCAGCAGCGGGGACGAAGGCAACTATGGCTACACCTTC
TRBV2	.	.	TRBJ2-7	CASREKQEYF	TGTGCCAGCAGGGAAAAACAGGAGTACTTC
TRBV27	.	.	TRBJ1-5	CASSPSLYQPQHF	TGTGCCAGCAGTCCCTCATTATACCAGCCCCAGCATTTT
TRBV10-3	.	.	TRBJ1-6	CAIRSHSVGSPLHF	TGTGCCATCAGGAGCCATTCGGTCGGTTCACCCCTCCACTTT
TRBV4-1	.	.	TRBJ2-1	CASSQDPLARNEQFF	TGCGCCAGCAGCCAAGACCCACTAGCTAGAAATGAGCAGTTCTTC
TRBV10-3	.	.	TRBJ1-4	CAISAPSREKLFF	TGTGCCATCAGTGCACCCAGTCGTGAAAAACTGTTTTTT
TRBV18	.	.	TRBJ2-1	CASSPEGLATYNEQFF	TGTGCCAGCTCACCAGAAGGGCTAGCGACATACAATGAGCAGTTCTTC
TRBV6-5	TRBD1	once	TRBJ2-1	CASSRGLIDNEQFF	TGTGCCAGCAGCAGGGGGTTAATAGACAATGAGCAGTTCTTC
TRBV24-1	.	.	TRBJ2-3	CATAWGNTQYF	TGTGCCACCGCCTGGGGGAATACGCAGTATTTT
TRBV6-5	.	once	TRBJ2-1	CASSYSRLENNEQFF	TGTGCCAGCAGTTACTCTCGACTAGAGAACAATGAGCAGTTCTTC
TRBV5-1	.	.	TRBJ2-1	CASSLGPAAPNEQFF	TGCGCCAGCAGCTTGGGCCCCGCGGCTCCCAATGAGCAGTTCTTC
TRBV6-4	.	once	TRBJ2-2	CASGGWGGELFF	TGTGCCAGCGGCGGCTGGGGCGGGGAGCTGTTTTTT
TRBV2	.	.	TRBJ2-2	CASSDSRGRSGELFF	TGTGCCAGCAGTGACAGCAGGGGGAGGAGCGGGGAGCTGTTTTTT
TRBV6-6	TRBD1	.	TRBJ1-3	CASRETGDGNTIYF	TGTGCCAGCAGGGAAACAGGGGATGGAAACACCATATATTTT
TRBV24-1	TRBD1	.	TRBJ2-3	CATSDTDRGRGRTDTQYF	TGTGCCACCAGTGACACGGACAGGGGGCGAGGCCGCACAGATACGCAGTATTTT
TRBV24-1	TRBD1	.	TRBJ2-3	CATGGRTGGKRTDTQYF	TGTGCCACCGGGGGCCGGACAGGGGGCAAGAGGACAGATACGCAGTATTTT
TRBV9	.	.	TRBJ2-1	CASGLRSEQFF	TGTGCCAGCGGGCTAAGGAGTGAGCAGTTCTTC
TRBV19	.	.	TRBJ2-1	CASPGYYNEQFF	TGTGCCAGTCCGGGGTATTACAATGAGCAGTTCTTC
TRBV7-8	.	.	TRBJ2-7	CASSLGTADEQYF	TGTGCCAGCAGCTTAGGGACAGCGGACGAGCAGTACTTC
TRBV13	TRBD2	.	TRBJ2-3	CASSPAGGIFTDTQYF	TGTGCCAGCAGCCCAGCGGGGGGCATCTTCACAGATACGCAGTATTTT
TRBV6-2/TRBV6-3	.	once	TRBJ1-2	CASSYSTAYGYTF	TGTGCCAGCAGTTATTCAACGGCGTATGGCTACACCTTC
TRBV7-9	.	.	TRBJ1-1	CASSVDLGTEAFF	TGTGCCAGCAGCGTGGACCTAGGTACTGAAGCTTTCTTT
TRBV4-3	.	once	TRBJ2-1	CASRQNGGLSYNEQFF	TGCGCCAGCAGGCAAAACGGGGGGCTCTCCTACAATGAGCAGTTCTTC
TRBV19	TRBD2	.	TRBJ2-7	CASSIVMTSAGEQYF	TGTGCCAGTAGTATAGTGATGACTAGCGCCGGCGAGCAGTACTTC
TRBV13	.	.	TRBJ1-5	CASSLTGNQPQHF	TGTGCCAGCAGCCTGACCGGTAATCAGCCCCAGCATTTT
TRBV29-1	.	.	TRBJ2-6	CSVITGAGANVLTF	TGCAGCGTTATTACGGGCGCTGGGGCCAACGTCCTGACTTTC
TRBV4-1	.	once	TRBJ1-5	CASSQEPGADNQPQHF	TGCGCCAGCAGCCAAGAACCGGGGGCAGACAATCAGCCCCAGCATTTT
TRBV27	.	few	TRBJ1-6	CASSLGRGSYNSPLHF	TGTGCCAGCAGTTTGGGAAGGGGCTCCTATAATTCACCCCTCCACTTT
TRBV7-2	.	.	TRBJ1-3	CASSPFSASREGNTIYF	TGTGCCAGCAGCCCCTTCTCCGCCTCCAGGGAAGGAAACACCATATATTTT
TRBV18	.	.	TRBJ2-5	CASSPRQLQETQYF	TGTGCCAGCTCACCGAGGCAGCTCCAAGAGACCCAGTACTTC
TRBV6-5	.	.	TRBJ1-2	CASSHRTSGYGYTF	TGTGCCAGCAGTCATCGAACCTCGGGTTACGGCTACACCTTC
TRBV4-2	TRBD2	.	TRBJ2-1	CASSPPGLGGEQFF	TGTGCCAGCAGCCCGCCGGGACTAGGGGGTGAGCAGTTCTTC
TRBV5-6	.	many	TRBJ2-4	CASGSGRRNIQYF	TGTGCCAGCGGCTCCGGGAGAAGAAACATTCAGTACTTC
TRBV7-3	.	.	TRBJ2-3	CASSFAAEGTQYF	TGTGCCAGCAGCTTTGCAGCGGAGGGTACGCAGTATTTT
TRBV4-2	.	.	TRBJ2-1	CASSPGSMADNEQFF	TGTGCCAGCAGCCCCGGGTCCATGGCGGACAATGAGCAGTTCTTC
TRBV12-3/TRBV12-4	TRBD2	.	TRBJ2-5	CASSRAGGETQYF	TGTGCCAGCAGTCGTGCGGGGGGAGAGACCCAGTACTTC